This T cell receptor beta chain was sequenced for a study of cytomegalovirus exposure and HLA in healthy donors. Trimming left V 3 bases short and J 12 bases short, with 15 bases between. Germline CDR1 reads DFQATT; CDR2 reads SNEGSKA (reference sequence). This CDR3 is built from 11 residues. Study outcomes and limitations: Researchers reported in a later analysis that a missense DCLRE1C variant was tied to TCR beta V- and J-gene trimming. DRB1 showed the most TCR associations and HLA-C the fewest in a later analysis, as rates varied by HLA locus. The authors excluded some V segments, including TRBV6-2 and TRBV6-3, as indistinguishable.

The study ran its PCR with 60 Vbeta and 13 Jbeta primers. Generated by immunoSEQ multiplex PCR, the TCRdb table keeps only in-frame clones and is missing some. Here the sample spans more than 100,000 clones, 65% to 85% being singletons. Notes on this clone: Antigen specificity is unknown.

Specimen: PBMCs. The chain joins TRBV20-1 to TRBJ2-7; D is possibly TRBD2 (5 bases). The sequence was collected from a middle-aged man in good health and CMV-seropositive. Here the CDR3 reads CSASTPGEGYF. In DNA form, the CDR3 reads TGCAGTGCTAGTACCCCCGGGGAAGGGTACTTC.